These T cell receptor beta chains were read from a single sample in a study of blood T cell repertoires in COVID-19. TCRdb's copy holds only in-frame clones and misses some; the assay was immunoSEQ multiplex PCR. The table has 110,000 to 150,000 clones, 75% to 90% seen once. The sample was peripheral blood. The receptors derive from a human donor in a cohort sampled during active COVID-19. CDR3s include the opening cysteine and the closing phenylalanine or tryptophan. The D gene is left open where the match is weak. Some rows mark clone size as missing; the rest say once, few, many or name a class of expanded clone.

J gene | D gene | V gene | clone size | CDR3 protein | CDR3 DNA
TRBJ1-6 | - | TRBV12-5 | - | CASGLVMGASQNSPLHF | TGTGCTAGTGGTTTGGTAATGGGGGCCAGTCAAAATTCACCCCTCCACTTT
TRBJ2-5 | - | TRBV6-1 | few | CASSEGGRYQETQYF | TGTGCCAGCAGTGAAGGGGGCAGATACCAAGAGACCCAGTACTTC
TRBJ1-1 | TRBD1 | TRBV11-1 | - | CASSLHRGRTEAFF | TGTGCCAGCAGCTTACACAGGGGCAGGACTGAAGCTTTCTTT
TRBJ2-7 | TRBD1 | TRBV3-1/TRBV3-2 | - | CASSQRTGARYEQYF | TGTGCCAGCAGCCAAAGGACAGGGGCCCGGTACGAGCAGTACTTC
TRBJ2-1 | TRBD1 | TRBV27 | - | CASSIRQGIPYNEQFF | TGTGCCAGCAGTATACGACAGGGGATTCCCTACAATGAGCAGTTCTTC
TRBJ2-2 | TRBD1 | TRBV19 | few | CASSGQGTTGELFF | TGTGCCAGTAGTGGACAGGGGACCACCGGGGAGCTGTTTTTT
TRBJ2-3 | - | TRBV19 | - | CASSNPGVRADTQYF | TGTGCCAGTAGTAACCCAGGGGTGAGGGCAGATACGCAGTATTTT
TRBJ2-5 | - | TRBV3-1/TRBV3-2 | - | CASSHRSVQETQYF | TGTGCCAGCAGCCATCGTAGCGTTCAAGAGACCCAGTACTTC
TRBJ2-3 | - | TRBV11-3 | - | CASNIASAADTQYF | TGTGCCAGCAACATAGCCTCGGCGGCAGATACGCAGTATTTT
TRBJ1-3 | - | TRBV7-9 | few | CASSPGPLDGNTIYF | TGTGCCAGCAGCCCAGGGCCACTTGATGGAAACACCATATATTTT
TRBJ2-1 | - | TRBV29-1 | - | CSVESVKSSYNEQFF | TGCAGCGTTGAGTCCGTCAAGAGCTCCTACAATGAGCAGTTCTTC
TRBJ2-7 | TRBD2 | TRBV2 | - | CASTVGGTRYEQYF | TGTGCCAGCACCGTCGGGGGGACTCGGTACGAGCAGTACTTC
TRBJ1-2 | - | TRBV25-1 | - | CASSEGGGPSNYGYTF | TGTGCCAGCAGTGAAGGGGGCGGTCCATCTAACTATGGCTACACCTTC
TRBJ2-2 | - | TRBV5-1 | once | CASSLSGSSTGELFF | TGCGCCAGCAGCTTGAGTGGCAGTTCCACCGGGGAGCTGTTTTTT
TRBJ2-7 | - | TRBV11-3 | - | CASSKDSYEQYF | TGTGCCAGCAGTAAGGACAGCTACGAGCAGTACTTC
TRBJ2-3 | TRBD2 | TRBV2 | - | CASSEAQAGGGTDTQYF | TGTGCCAGCAGTGAAGCGCAGGCGGGAGGGGGCACAGATACGCAGTATTTT
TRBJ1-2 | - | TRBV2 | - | CASRADFNYGYTF | TGTGCCAGCAGGGCGGATTTTAACTATGGCTACACCTTC
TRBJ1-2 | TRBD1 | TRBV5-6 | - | CASSGTGVTGYTF | TGTGCCAGCAGCGGGACAGGCGTGACTGGCTACACCTTC
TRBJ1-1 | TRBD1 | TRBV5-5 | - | CASRSDRGGTEAFF | TGTGCCAGCAGGTCCGACAGGGGGGGCACTGAAGCTTTCTTT
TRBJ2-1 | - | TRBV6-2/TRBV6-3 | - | CASSAWERYNEQFF | TGTGCCAGCAGTGCCTGGGAGCGCTACAATGAGCAGTTCTTC
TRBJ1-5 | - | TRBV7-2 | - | CASSSDRDQPQHF | TGTGCCAGCAGCTCCGACAGAGATCAGCCCCAGCATTTT
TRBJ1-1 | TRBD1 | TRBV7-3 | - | CASSLQGAMNTEAFF | TGTGCCAGCAGCTTACAGGGGGCCATGAACACTGAAGCTTTCTTT